This TCR beta chain was sequenced during a study of T cells in tuberculosis. Looking at the study overall: CD1B tetramers identified T cells specific for mycobacterial lipid GMM. Points from the study as a whole: The stringent gate may have excluded weak CD1B-GMM tetramer binders.

Cells were sorted from thawed PBMC rested overnight and stained with GMM-loaded CD1B tetramer, viability dye and anti-CD3. The lipid loaded on the CD1B tetramers was C32 glucose monomycolate from Rhodococcus equi. CD14-expressing monocytes were removed from PBMC before cryopreservation and sorting. The length of the CDR3 is 11 residues. The germline V and J ends were trimmed by 11 bases and 6 bases, with 13 bases remaining between them. Germline V lookup: CDR1 ENHRY, CDR2 SYGVKD. Chain pairing is unknown; alpha and beta were sequenced separately. Method: immunoSEQ multiplex PCR; TCRdb's copy keeps in-frame clones and lacks some. The table shows more than 70,000 clones, with roughly 90% occurring only once.

Sequencing input: CD1b-GMM tetramer-negative cells sorted from PBMCs. The chain has TRBV10-3 and TRBJ1-2; weak D call: TRBD1 (6 bases). This receptor was obtained from an adult woman with latent tuberculosis. CDR3 protein: CAVQGSDGYTF. CDR3 DNA: TGTGCCGTACAGGGATCGGATGGCTACACCTTC.